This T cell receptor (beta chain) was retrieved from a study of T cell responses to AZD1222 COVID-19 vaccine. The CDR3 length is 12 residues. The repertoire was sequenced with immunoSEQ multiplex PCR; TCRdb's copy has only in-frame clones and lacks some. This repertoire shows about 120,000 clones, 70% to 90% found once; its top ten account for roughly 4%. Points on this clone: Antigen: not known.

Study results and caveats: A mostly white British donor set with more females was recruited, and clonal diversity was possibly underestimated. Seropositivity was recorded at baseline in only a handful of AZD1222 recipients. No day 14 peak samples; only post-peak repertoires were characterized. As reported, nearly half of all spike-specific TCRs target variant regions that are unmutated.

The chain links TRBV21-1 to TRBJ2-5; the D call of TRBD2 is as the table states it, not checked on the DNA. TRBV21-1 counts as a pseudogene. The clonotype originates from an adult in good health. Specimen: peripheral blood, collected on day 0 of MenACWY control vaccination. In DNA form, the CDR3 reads TGTGCCAGGGCCCGAGGGTGGTTATCAGCGTACTTC. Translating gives CARARGWLSAYF.